This T cell receptor (beta chain) was captured by sequencing in a study of blood T cell repertoires in COVID-19. The table came from immunoSEQ multiplex PCR; TCRdb's copy has only in-frame clones and leaves some out. The table records hundreds of thousands of clones, about 89% of them present only once. V trimming: 6 bases; J trimming: 4 bases; junction bases outside the gene matches: 11. The CDR3 totals 18 residues. The germline gives CDR1 LGHNA, CDR2 YNFKEQ. The chain is built from TRBV4-2 and TRBJ2-5; 16 bases match TRBD2. Sample: PBMCs or T cells enriched from blood (not recorded which). The sequence derives from a middle-aged man in a cohort exposed to, infected with or recovered from COVID-19 (not recorded which). The CDR3 sequence: CASSPGTSGRARGETQYF. Written as DNA, the CDR3 is TGTGCCAGCAGTCCCGGGACTAGCGGGAGGGCTAGGGGAGAGACCCAGTACTTC.